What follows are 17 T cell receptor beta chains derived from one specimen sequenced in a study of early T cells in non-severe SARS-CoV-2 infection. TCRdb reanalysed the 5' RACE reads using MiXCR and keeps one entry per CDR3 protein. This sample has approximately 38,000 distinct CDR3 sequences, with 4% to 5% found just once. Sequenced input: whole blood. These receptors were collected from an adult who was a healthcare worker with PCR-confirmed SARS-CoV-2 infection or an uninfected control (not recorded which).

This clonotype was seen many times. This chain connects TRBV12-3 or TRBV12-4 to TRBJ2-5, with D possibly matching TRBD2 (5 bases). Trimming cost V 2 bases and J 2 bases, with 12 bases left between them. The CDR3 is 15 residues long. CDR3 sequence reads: CASSLRRRVQETQYF. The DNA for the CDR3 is TGTGCCAGCAGTTTACGTCGGCGGGTACAAGAGACCCAGTACTTC.

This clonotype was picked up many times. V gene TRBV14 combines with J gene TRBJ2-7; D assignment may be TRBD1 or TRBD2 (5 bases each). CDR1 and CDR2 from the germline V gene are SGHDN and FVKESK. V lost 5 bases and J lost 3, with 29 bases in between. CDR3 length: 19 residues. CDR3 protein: CASSFRSHPGRSVFYEQYF. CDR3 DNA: TGTGCCAGCAGCTTCCGAAGCCACCCGGGGCGCAGCGTTTTCTACGAGCAGTACTTC.

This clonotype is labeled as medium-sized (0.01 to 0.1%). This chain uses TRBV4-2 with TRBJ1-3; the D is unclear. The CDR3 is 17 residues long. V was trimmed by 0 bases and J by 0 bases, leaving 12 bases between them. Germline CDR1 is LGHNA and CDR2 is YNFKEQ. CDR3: CASSQDGGDFSGNTIYF. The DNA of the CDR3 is TGTGCCAGCAGCCAAGATGGAGGAGATTTCTCTGGAAACACCATATATTTT.

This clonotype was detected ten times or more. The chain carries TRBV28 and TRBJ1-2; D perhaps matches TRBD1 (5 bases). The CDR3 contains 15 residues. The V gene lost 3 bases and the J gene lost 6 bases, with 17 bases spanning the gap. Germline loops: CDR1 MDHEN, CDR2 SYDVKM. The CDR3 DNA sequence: TGTGCCAGCAGTTTTCCCGCTGGGGGGAGAGATGGCTACACCTTC. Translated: CASSFPAGGRDGYTF.

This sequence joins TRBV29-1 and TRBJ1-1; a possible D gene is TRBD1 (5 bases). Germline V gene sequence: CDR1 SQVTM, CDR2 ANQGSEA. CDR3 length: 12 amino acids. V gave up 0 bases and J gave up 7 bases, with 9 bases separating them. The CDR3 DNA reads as TGCAGCGTTGAAGATCGGGGCCTTGAAGCTTTCTTT. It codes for CSVEDRGLEAFF. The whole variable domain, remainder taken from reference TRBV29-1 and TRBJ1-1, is SAVISQKPSRDICQRGTSLTIQCQVDSQVTMMFWYRQQPGQSLTLIATANQGSEATYESGFVIDKFPISRPNLTFSTLTVSNMSPEDSSIYLCSVEDRGLEAFFGQGTRLTVV.

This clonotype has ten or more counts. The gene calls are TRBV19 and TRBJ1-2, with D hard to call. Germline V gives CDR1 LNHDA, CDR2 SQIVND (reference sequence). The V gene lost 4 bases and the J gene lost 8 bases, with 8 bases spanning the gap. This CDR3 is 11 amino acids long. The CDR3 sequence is CASSRIGGYTF. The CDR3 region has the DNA TGTGCCAGTAGTAGGATTGGGGGCTACACCTTC.

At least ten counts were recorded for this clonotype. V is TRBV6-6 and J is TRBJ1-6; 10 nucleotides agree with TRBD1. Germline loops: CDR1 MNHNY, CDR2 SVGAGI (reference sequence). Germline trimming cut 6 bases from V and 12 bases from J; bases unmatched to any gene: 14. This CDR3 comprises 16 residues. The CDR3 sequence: CASSPREGQGSLPLHF. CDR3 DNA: TGTGCCAGCAGCCCCCGCGAGGGACAGGGGTCCTTACCCCTCCACTTT.

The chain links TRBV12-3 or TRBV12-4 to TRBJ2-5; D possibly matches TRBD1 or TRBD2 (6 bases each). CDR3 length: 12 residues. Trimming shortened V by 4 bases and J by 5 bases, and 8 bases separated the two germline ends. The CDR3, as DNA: TGTGCCAGCAGTTACGGGGGCGAGACCCAGTACTTC. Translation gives CASSYGGETQYF.

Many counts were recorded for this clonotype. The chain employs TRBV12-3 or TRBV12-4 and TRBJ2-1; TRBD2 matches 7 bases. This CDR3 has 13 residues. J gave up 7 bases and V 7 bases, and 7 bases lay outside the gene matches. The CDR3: CASTRGESNEQFF. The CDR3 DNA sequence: TGTGCCAGCACACGGGGGGAGAGTAATGAGCAGTTCTTC.

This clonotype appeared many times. CDR3 sequence: CASSPTALLSYNEQFF. In nucleotides, the CDR3 is TGTGCCAGCAGTCCCACAGCGCTTCTATCCTACAATGAGCAGTTCTTC. This chain connects TRBV6-2 or TRBV6-3 to TRBJ2-1; D is unclear. V was pared by 5 bases and J by 1 base, with 15 bases between. The CDR3 totals 16 residues. The germline CDR1 and CDR2 sequences are MNHEY and SVGEGT.

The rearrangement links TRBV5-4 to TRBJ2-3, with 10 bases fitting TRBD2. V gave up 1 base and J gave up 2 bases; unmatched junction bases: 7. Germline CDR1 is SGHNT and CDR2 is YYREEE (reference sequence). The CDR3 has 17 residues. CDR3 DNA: TGTGCCAGCAGCTTGCCCGGACTAGCGGTCTCCACAGATACGCAGTATTTT. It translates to CASSLPGLAVSTDTQYF.

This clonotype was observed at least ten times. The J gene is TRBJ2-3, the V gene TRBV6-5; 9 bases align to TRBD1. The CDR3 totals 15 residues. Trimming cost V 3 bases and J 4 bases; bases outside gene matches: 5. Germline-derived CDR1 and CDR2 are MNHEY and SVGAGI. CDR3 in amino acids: CASSYRGQGPDTQYF. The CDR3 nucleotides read TGTGCCAGCAGTTATAGGGGACAGGGCCCAGATACGCAGTATTTT.

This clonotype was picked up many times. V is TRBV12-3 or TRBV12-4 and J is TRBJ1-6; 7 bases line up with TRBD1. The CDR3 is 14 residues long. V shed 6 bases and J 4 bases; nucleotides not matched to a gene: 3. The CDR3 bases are TGTGCCAGCAGGGAGGGACAGTATAATTCACCCCTCCACTTT. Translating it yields CASREGQYNSPLHF.

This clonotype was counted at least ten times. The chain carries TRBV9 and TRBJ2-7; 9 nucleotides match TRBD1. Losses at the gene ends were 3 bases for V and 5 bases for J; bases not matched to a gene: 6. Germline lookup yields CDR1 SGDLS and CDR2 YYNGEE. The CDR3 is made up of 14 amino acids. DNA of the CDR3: TGTGCCAGCAGCGCCCCCGGGACAGGGCACGAGCAGTACTTC. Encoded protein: CASSAPGTGHEQYF.

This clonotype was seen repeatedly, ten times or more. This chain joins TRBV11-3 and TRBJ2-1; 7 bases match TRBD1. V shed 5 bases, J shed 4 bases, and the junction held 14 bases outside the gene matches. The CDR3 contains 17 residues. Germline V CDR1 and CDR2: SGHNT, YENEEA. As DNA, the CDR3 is TGTGCCAGCAGCGCTCGAGGGGACAGCTTAAATTACAATGAGCAGTTCTTC. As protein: CASSARGDSLNYNEQFF.

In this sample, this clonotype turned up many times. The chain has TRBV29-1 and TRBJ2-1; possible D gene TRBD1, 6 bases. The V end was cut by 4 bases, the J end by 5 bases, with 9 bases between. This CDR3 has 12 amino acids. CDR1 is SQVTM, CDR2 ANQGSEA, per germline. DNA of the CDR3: TGCAGCGTTGGGGCAGGGGACAATGAGCAGTTCTTC. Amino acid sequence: CSVGAGDNEQFF.

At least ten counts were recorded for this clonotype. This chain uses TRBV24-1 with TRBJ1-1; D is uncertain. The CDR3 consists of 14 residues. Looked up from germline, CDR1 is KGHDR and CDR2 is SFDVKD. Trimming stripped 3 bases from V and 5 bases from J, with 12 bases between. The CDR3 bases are TGTGCCACCAGTGATGTCAGGTGGCGGACTGAAGCTTTCTTT. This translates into CATSDVRWRTEAFF.